These T cell receptor beta chains were read from a single sample in a study of T cells after yellow fever vaccination. One entry per CDR3 protein results from TCRdb running MiXCR on the 5' RACE reads. In the table there are 200,000 to 300,000 distinct CDR3 sequences, around 13% of which are singletons. The sample was CD4+ T cells sorted from PBMCs, taken 45 days after the yellow fever booster vaccination. The receptors were gathered from a man aged 30 to 39 who received the YFV17D yellow fever vaccine. Both conserved end residues are part of each CDR3. The D gene is left open where the match is weak. Size is omitted from some rows. Given values are once, few, many or a class for expanded clones.

CDR3 DNA	CDR3 protein	clone size	V gene	D gene	J gene
TGTGCCAGCAGCTTGTCTGCCAGGCTTGAAAAACTGTTTTTT	CASSLSARLEKLFF	NA	TRBV7-9	NA	TRBJ1-4
TGTGCCAGCAAGAAGGGAGGGCCCTACAATGAGCAGTTCTTC	CASKKGGPYNEQFF	few	TRBV6-5	TRBD2	TRBJ2-1
TGCAGCGTTGCCCTTGGGGGGGCCATTCAGCCCCAGCATTTT	CSVALGGAIQPQHF	NA	TRBV29-1	NA	TRBJ1-5
TGTGCCAGCAGCTTGGATGGGGGTGGAAACATTCAGTACTTC	CASSLDGGGNIQYF	few	TRBV5-6	NA	TRBJ2-4
TGCAGCGTTGGTCCCGGCGGGAGTTACAATGAGCAGTTCTTC	CSVGPGGSYNEQFF	many	TRBV29-1	TRBD2	TRBJ2-1
TGCAGCGTTGGGAGTCCTCGGAACACCATATATTTT	CSVGSPRNTIYF	few	TRBV29-1	NA	TRBJ1-3
TGTGCCAGCCGCCGGGAGAGGAATGAGCAGTTCTTC	CASRRERNEQFF	many	TRBV12-3/TRBV12-4	NA	TRBJ2-1
TGTGCCAGCAGCCAAGCCCTCAAGAACACCGGGGAGCTGTTTTTT	CASSQALKNTGELFF	few	TRBV14	NA	TRBJ2-2
TGCGCCAGCAGCCCCCTCGGTAGGGCGACCGAGCAGTTCTTC	CASSPLGRATEQFF	few	TRBV4-3	NA	TRBJ2-1
TGTGCCAGCACCCCGGCTAGCGGGACGAAAGCCTACAATGAGCAGTTCTTC	CASTPASGTKAYNEQFF	few	TRBV7-6	TRBD2	TRBJ2-1
TGCAGTGCCGGAGGCCAGCCCCAGCATTTT	CSAGGQPQHF	many	TRBV20-1	NA	TRBJ1-5
TGTGCCAGCAGTTTATGGGGGGCCGGGGAGCTGTTTTTT	CASSLWGAGELFF	few	TRBV12-3/TRBV12-4	NA	TRBJ2-2
TGTGCCAGCTCACCATCCAAACTAGCGGGAGGACCCTACGAGCAGTACTTC	CASSPSKLAGGPYEQYF	NA	TRBV18	TRBD2	TRBJ2-7
TGTGCCAGCAGCCAGTTAGCGGGAGGGCCGGTCGGGGAGCTGTTTTTT	CASSQLAGGPVGELFF	NA	TRBV2	TRBD2	TRBJ2-2
TGTGCCAGCAGCTTAGCGGTGGTCGGAGAGGCCCAGTACTTC	CASSLAVVGEAQYF	NA	TRBV7-2	NA	TRBJ2-5
TGCAGCGTTGTAGAGGGGGACAGGGCTGGCTACACCTTC	CSVVEGDRAGYTF	NA	TRBV29-1	TRBD1	TRBJ1-2